This T cell receptor (beta chain) was captured in a study of blood T cell repertoires in COVID-19 (dated by TCRdb to about 2020). Background for the entire study: Collaborator samples came from the United States, Italy and Spain and covered acute and convalescent phases of COVID-19. A de-identified subject ID, COVID-19 status, age in years and sex were almost always included in the sample metadata. The prospective study material was composed of cDNA or gDNA derived from T cells, B-cell-depleted T cells, or PBMCs. The samples were drawn from the first 160 participants of the ongoing ImmuneRACE study and from over 950 subjects provided by 6 global collaborators. Subjects who had been exposed to COVID-19, were actively infected with it, or had recovered from it provided the deeply sampled blood TCRbeta repertoires that made up the dataset. The repertoires were released in a freely available public database meant as a resource for research on the immune response to SARS-CoV-2. Where available, HLA class I and class II types were taken from metadata supplied by the sample provider and were not determined by assay-based typing. Broader findings and caveats from the paper: The amount of clinical and demographic metadata varied by source and participant and was provided uncurated.

In Seattle, one collaborating source enrolled patients while the infection was active and tracked those patients longitudinally over the course of disease. Whole blood was collected in K2EDTA tubes by collaborating institutions according to the institutions' own protocols. Collaborator samples were shipped for TCRbeta analysis as frozen whole blood, isolated PBMCs, or DNA extracted from either sample type. Notes on this clone: Its antigen remains unidentified. Base qualities are not recorded, but no much larger clone differs from it by a single base.

Ends trimmed: V by 4 bases, J by 9 bases; bases unmatched to a gene: 12. Per the germline V gene, SGHNT is the CDR1 and YENEEA is the CDR2. Reading from cysteine to phenylalanine, the CDR3 counts 15 amino acids. The DNA shown is the 45-base CDR3, in frame from base 1. TCRbeta CDR3 regions were amplified from genomic DNA by means of the immunoSEQ Assay, a bias-controlled multiplex PCR. As for the authors' bioinformatics: The number of nucleated cells in each sample was estimated from the amplification of reference gene primers within the assay. Sequence reads were collapsed and filtered to measure the absolute abundance of every unique TCRbeta CDR3 rearrangement. Productive Simpson clonality was computed per sample as the square root of Simpson's diversity index over productive rearrangements. What TCRdb holds here is the immuneACCESS table cut down to in-frame rearrangements. Part of the clones is not present; checked against another copy, under half of the missing clones reflect an unresolved V gene, and the others are unexplained. The DNA was the basis for D and trimming; V, J and clone size are from that table. This sample holds over 200,000 clones; about 90% were observed only once. The ten largest clonotypes hold around 2.6% of the sample.

This receptor was taken from a person under 30 with COVID-19, enrolled during active disease. Sequenced input: peripheral blood. This chain is built from TRBV11-3 and TRBJ2-1, with 7 central nucleotides matching TRBD1. CDR3 reads: CASSSRQGGDGEQFF. The nucleotide sequence is given as TGTGCCAGCAGCTCTAGACAGGGTGGGGACGGTGAGCAGTTCTTC.